This T cell receptor beta chain was obtained from a study of cytomegalovirus exposure and HLA in healthy donors. CDR3 length equals 15 residues. Germline V gene sequence: CDR1 MGHRA, CDR2 YSYEKL. The V end was cut by 0 bases, the J end by 4 bases, with 9 bases between. Study-wide points: Some V segments (TRBV6-2 and TRBV6-3 among them) were excluded as indistinguishable.

It was with 60 Vbeta and 13 Jbeta primers that the PCR ran. Profiling relied on immunoSEQ multiplex PCR, and the TCRdb table lists in-frame clones only, not all of them. The sample contains 95,000 to 150,000 clones, about 60% of which appear only once. This clone was recorded at least ten times. No antigen is known for it. Sequencing was done on a sample of PBMCs. The chain links TRBV4-1 to TRBJ2-2; D call uncertain. The TCR originated in a man aged 40-50 years in good health and CMV-seropositive. For the CDR3, the DNA is TGCGCCAGCAGCCAAGATGTAACTGGCACCGGGGAGCTGTTTTTT. Translation gives CASSQDVTGTGELFF.